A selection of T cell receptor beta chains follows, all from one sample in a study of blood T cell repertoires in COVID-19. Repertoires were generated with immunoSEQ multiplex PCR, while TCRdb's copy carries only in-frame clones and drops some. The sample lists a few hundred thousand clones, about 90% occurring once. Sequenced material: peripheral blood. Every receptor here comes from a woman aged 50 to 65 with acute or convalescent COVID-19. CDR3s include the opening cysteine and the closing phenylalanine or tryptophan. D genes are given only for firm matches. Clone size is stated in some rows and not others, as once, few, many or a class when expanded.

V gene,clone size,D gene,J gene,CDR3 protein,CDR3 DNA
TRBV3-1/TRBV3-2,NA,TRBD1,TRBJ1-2,CASSRQGGNYGYTF,TGTGCCAGCAGCCGACAGGGTGGAAACTATGGCTACACCTTC
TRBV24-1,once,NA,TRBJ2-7,CATSDPPRDEQYF,TGTGCCACCAGTGATCCCCCCAGGGACGAGCAGTACTTC
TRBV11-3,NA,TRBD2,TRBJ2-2,CASRSGGGELFF,TGTGCCAGCAGGTCGGGAGGCGGGGAGCTGTTTTTT
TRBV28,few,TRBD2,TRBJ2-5,CASSMTSGRETQYF,TGTGCCAGCAGTATGACTAGCGGGAGGGAGACCCAGTACTTC
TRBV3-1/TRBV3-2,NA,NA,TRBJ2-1,CASSQDEDEQFF,TGTGCCAGCAGCCAAGATGAGGATGAGCAGTTCTTC
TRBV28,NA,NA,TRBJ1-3,CASSSSTLTGNTIYF,TGTGCCAGCAGTTCATCGACTCTCACTGGAAACACCATATATTTT
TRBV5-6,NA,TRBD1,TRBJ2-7,CASSPPGTGSSYEQYF,TGTGCCAGCAGCCCTCCCGGGACAGGGTCCTCCTACGAGCAGTACTTC
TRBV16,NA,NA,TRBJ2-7,CASSQSLGAGYYEQYF,TGTGCCAGCAGCCAATCCTTGGGAGCCGGTTACTACGAGCAGTACTTC
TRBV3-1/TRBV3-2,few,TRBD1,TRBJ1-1,CASSQMDRVNTEAFF,TGTGCCAGCAGCCAAATGGACAGGGTAAATACTGAAGCTTTCTTT
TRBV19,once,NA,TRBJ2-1,CASSISRENYNEQFF,TGTGCCAGTAGTATAAGCCGGGAGAACTACAATGAGCAGTTCTTC
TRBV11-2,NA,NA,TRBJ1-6,CASSLGGGNSPLHF,TGTGCCAGCAGCTTAGGCGGAGGAAATTCACCCCTCCACTTT
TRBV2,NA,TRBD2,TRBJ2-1,CASRELASGSGEQFF,TGTGCCAGCAGGGAGCTGGCTAGCGGGAGTGGCGAGCAGTTCTTC
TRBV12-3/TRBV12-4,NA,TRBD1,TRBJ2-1,CASSPGTGAEQFF,TGTGCCAGCAGTCCCGGGACAGGGGCTGAGCAGTTCTTC
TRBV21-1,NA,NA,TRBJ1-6,CASSTTGGAKLTSPLHF,TGTGCCAGCAGCACGACGGGAGGGGCGAAACTCACTTCACCCCTCCACTTT
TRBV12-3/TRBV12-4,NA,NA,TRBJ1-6,CASSLEGHPPLHF,TGTGCCAGCAGTTTAGAGGGACACCCACCCCTCCACTTT
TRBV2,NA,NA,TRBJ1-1,CASSNQGILEAFF,TGTGCCAGCAGTAACCAGGGAATACTTGAAGCTTTCTTT
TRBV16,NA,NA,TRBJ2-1,CASSQSKLQDEQFF,TGTGCCAGCAGCCAATCCAAGCTTCAGGATGAGCAGTTCTTC
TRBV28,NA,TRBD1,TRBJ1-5,CASSLDRGDQPQHF,TGTGCCAGCAGTTTGGACAGGGGAGACCAGCCCCAGCATTTT
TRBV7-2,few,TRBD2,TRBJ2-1,CASSPGTSGSIGEQFF,TGTGCCAGCAGCCCCGGGACTAGCGGGAGTATAGGTGAGCAGTTCTTC
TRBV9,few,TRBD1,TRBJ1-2,CASSVTGDGYGYTF,TGTGCCAGCAGCGTTACAGGGGATGGGTATGGCTACACCTTC
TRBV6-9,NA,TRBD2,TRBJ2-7,CASSYGREVHEQYF,TGTGCCAGCAGTTATGGGCGGGAGGTACACGAGCAGTACTTC
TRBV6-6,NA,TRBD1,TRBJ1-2,CASSYSTGAGGYTF,TGTGCCAGCAGTTACTCTACAGGGGCGGGTGGCTACACCTTC
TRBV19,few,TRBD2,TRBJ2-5,CASSLVAGTWGETQYF,TGTGCCAGTAGCCTCGTAGCGGGTACATGGGGGGAGACCCAGTACTTC
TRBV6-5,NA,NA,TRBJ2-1,CASSYSATPFGDEQFF,TGTGCCAGCAGTTACTCGGCTACACCCTTCGGGGATGAGCAGTTCTTC
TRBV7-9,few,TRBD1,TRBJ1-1,CASSATGGGGTEAFF,TGTGCCAGCAGCGCCACAGGGGGCGGCGGCACTGAAGCTTTCTTT
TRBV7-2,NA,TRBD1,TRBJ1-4,CASSPRQGANEKLFF,TGTGCCAGCAGCCCTCGACAGGGGGCGAACGAAAAACTGTTTTTT
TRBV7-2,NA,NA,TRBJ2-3,CASSLQGFLDTQYF,TGTGCCAGCAGCCTCCAGGGTTTTTTAGATACGCAGTATTTC
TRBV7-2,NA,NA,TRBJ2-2,CASSLAGGGELFF,TGTGCCAGCAGCTTAGCCGGAGGCGGGGAGCTGTTTTTT
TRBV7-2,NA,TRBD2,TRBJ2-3,CASSLPPGLAVDTQYF,TGTGCCAGCAGCTTACCCCCGGGACTAGCTGTAGATACGCAGTATTTT
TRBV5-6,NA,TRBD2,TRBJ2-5,CASSLGLAEIQETQYF,TGTGCCAGCAGCTTGGGACTAGCGGAAATCCAAGAGACCCAGTACTTC
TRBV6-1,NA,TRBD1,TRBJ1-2,CASSERTGGYTF,TGTGCCAGCAGTGAACGGACAGGGGGCTACACCTTC
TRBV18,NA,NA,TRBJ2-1,CASSPEAGVSEQFF,TGTGCCAGCTCACCGGAAGCAGGGGTCAGCGAGCAGTTCTTC
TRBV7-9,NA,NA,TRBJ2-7,CASSLGNEQYF,TGTGCCAGCAGCTTAGGTAACGAGCAGTACTTC